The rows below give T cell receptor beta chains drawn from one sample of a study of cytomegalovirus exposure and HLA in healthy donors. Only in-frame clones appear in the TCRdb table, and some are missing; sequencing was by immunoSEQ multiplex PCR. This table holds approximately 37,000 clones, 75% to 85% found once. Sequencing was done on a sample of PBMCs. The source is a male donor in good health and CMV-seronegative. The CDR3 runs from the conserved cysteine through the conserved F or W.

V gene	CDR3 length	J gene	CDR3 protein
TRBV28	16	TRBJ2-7	CASSLVSGVSSDEQYF
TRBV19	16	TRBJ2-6	CASSEQGLMGANVLTF
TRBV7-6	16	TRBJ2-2	CASSFGQAENTGELFF
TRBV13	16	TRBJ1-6	CASSPQAGGASSPLHF
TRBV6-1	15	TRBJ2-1	CASRETSASYNEQFF
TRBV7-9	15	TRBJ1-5	CASSSDRRPNQPQHF
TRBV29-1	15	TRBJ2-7	CSVAGTGESSYEQYF
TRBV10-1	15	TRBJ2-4	CASSEDRELGNIQYF
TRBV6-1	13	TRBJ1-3	CASSVDRGNTIYF
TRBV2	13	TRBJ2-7	CASFGLSDYEQYF
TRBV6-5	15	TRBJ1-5	CASSGAGYSNQPQHF
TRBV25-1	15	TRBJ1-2	CASSELKDRDYGYTF
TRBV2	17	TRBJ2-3	CASTDGGLAGVSDTQYF
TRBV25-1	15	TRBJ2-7	CASSPTSGDSYEQYF
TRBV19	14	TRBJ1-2	CASTHQGANYGYTF
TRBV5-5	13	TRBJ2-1	CASSFRGDNEQFF
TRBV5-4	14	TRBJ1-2	CASSLDQTNYGYTF
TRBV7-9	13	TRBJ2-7	CASSLGGTYEQYF
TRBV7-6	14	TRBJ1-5	CASSLDGGVSPQHF
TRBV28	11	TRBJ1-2	CTRGRSYGYTF
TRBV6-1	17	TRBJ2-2	CASSVLGGGRYTGELFF
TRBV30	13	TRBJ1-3	CAWIPAGGNTIYF
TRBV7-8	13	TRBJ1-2	CASSLEGGHGYTF
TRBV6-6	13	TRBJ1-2	CASSYSGQYGYTF
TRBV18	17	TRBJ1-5	CASSPLGQGAKGQPQHF
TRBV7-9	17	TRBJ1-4	CASQASPDRDTNEKLFF
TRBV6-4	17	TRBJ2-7	CASSDSARVATSGEQYF
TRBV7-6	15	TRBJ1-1	CASSSQVGGRTEAFF
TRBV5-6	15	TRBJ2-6	CASSRGGSGANVLTF
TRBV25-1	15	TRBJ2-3	CASSATGSSTDTQYF
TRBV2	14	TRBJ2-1	CATSRDRVDNEQFF
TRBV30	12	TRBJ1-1	CAWSLSRAEAFF